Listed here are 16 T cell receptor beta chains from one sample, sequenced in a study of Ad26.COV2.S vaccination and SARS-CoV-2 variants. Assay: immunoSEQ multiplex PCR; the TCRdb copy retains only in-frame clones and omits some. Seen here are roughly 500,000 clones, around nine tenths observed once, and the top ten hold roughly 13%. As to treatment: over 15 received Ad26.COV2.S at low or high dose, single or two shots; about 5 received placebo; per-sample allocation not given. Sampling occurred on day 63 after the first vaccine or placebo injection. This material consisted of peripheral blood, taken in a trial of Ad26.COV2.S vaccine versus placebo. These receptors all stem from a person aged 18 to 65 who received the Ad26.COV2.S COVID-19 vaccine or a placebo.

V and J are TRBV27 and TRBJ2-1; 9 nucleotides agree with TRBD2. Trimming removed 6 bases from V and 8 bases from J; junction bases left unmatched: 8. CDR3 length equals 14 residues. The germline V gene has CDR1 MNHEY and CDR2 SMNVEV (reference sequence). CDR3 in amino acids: CASRTSGAGDEQFF. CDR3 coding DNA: TGTGCCAGCAGGACTAGCGGAGCTGGGGATGAGCAGTTCTTC.

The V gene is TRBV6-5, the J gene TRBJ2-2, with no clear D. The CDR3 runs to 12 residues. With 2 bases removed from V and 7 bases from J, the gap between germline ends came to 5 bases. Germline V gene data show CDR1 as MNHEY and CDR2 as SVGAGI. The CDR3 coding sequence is TGTGCCAGCAGTTACCCCCGCGGGGAGCTGTTTTTT. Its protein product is CASSYPRGELFF.

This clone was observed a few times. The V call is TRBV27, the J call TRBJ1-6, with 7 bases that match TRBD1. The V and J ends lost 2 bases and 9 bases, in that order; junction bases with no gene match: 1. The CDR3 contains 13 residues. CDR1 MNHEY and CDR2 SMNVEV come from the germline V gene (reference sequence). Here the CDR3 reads CASSLDRASPLHF. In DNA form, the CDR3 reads TGTGCCAGCAGTTTAGACAGGGCTTCACCCCTCCACTTT.

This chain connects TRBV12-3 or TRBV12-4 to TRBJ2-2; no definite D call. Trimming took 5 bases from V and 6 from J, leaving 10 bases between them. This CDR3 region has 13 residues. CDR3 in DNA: TGTGCCAGCAGTCGATCCCAAGCCGGGGAGCTGTTTTTT. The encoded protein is CASSRSQAGELFF.

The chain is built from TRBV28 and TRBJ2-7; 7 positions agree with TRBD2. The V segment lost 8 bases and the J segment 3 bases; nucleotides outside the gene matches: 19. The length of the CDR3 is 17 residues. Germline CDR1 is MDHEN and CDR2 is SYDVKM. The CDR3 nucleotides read TGTGCCAGCGGGACCGGTACCGAGGGAGGGCCAGTCTACGAGCAGTACTTC. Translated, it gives CASGTGTEGGPVYEQYF.

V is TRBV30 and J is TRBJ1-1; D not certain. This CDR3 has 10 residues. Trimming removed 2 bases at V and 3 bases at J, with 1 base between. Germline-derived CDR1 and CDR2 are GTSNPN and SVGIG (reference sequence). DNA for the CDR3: TGTGCCTGGAGTCACACTGAAGCTTTCTTT. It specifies CAWSHTEAFF.

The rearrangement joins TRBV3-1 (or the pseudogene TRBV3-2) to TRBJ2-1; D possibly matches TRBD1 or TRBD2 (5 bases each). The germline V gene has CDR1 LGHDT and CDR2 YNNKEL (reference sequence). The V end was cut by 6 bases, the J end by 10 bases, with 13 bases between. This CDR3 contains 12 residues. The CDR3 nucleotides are TGTGCCAGCAGTCCGGGACCCCCGGAGCAGTTCTTC. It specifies CASSPGPPEQFF.

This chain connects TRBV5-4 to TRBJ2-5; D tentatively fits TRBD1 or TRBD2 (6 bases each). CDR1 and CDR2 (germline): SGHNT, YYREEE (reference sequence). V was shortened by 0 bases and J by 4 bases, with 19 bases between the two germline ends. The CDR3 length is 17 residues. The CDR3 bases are TGTGCCAGCAGCTTGGGGACGGGAGTAGGAGGGGGAGAGACCCAGTACTTC. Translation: CASSLGTGVGGGETQYF.

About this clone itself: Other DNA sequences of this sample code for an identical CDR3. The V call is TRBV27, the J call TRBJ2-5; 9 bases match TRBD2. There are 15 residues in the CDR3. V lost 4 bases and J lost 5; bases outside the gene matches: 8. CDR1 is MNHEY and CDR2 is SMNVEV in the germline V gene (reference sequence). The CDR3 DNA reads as TGTGCCAGCAGTTGGGGCGGGAGGGCCGTTGAGACCCAGTACTTC. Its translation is CASSWGGRAVETQYF.

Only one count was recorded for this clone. CDR3 nucleotides: TGTGCCAGCAGCCGGGGGACATTAGGGACTCAGCCCCAGCATTTT. Translating it yields CASSRGTLGTQPQHF. The gene calls are TRBV27 and TRBJ1-5; tentative D call: TRBD1 (6 bases). The CDR3 length is 15 residues. Germline-derived CDR1 and CDR2 are MNHEY and SMNVEV (reference sequence). Trimming stripped 6 bases from V and 6 bases from J, with 18 bases between.

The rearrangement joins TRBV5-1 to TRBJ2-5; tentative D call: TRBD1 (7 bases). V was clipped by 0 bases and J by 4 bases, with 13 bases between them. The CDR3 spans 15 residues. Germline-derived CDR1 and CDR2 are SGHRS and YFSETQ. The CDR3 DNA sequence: TGCGCCAGCAGCTTGGGACAGGGAGGAGGAGAGACCCAGTACTTC. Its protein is CASSLGQGGGETQYF.

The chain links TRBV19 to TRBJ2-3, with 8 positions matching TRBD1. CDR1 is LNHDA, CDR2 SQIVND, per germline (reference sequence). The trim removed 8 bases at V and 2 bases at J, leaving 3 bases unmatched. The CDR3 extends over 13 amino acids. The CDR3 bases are TGTGCCAGTGGGACAGGACTCACAGATACGCAGTATTTT. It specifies CASGTGLTDTQYF.

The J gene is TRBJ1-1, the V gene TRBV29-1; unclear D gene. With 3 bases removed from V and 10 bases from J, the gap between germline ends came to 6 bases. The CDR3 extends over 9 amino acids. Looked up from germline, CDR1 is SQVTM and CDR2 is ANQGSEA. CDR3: CSVDVGAFF. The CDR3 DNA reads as TGCAGCGTTGACGTGGGAGCTTTCTTT.

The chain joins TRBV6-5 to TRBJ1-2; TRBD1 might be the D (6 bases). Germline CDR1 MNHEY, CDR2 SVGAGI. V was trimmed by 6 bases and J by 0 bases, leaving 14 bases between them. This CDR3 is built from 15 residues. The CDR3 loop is CASRPRQDANYGYTF. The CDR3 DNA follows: TGTGCCAGCAGACCTCGACAGGACGCTAACTATGGCTACACCTTC.

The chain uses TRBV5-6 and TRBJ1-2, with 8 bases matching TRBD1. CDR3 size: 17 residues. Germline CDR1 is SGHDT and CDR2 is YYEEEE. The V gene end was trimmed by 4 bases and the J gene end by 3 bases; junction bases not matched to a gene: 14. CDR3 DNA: TGTGCCAGCAGCGGGGGGGACAGGTCCCTGCTAGACTATGGCTACACCTTC. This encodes CASSGGDRSLLDYGYTF.

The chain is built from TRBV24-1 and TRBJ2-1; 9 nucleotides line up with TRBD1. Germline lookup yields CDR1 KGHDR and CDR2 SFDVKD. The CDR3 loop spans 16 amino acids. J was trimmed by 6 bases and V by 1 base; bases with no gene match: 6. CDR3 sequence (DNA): TGTGCCACCAGTGATTTCACCGGGACAGGGTCCAATGAGCAGTTCTTC. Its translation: CATSDFTGTGSNEQFF.